This T cell receptor (beta chain) was sequenced during a study of CD8+ T cells in alopecia areata (dated by TCRdb to the late 2010s). About the investigation overall: The treated patients took part in an open-label pilot trial in which moderate-to-severe alopecia areata was treated with oral tofacitinib at 5 to 10 mg twice daily. Patients stayed on tofacitinib for 6 to 18 months and then had 6 months of follow-up off drug so that delayed response and recurrence could be assessed. For the treated patients, the SALT score, which quantifies what percentage of scalp surface area is affected, served as the measure of disease severity. To study T cell clonal expansion in alopecia areata, the researchers applied high-throughput TCRbeta sequencing to both the C3H/HeJ mouse model and human patients. In humans, TCRbeta sequencing was performed on scalp tissue and on sorted CD4+ and CD8+ peripheral blood T cells from healthy controls and from patients with patchy or totalis/universalis alopecia areata. Biopsies were taken from tofacitinib-treated patients at baseline and at 4 and 24 weeks of treatment, and a later scalp biopsy was taken in several of the tofacitinib-treated patients. Scalp clonality was compared among normal scalp (n=4), patchy alopecia areata scalp (n=8), and alopecia totalis/universalis scalp (n=8). RNA was extracted with the PAXgene miRNA kit for fixed scalp, the miRNeasy kit for PBMCs, and the RNeasy kit for mouse skin. TCRbeta CDR3 regions were amplified by immunoSEQ multiplex PCR using 35 Vbeta forward and 13 Jbeta reverse primers. Points the paper makes about the study in general: Many expanded lesional clones persisted in scalp and blood during tofacitinib treatment, which may partly explain relapse after stopping treatment. Tofacitinib significantly lowered scalp clonality and the number of expanded CD8+ clones among the top 100 scalp clones. Compared with normal scalp, lesional scalp, particularly in alopecia totalis/universalis, had higher clonality and more expanded CD8+ clones, which suggests antigenic drive. Compared with mice, TCR sequences shared between patients were less clear, possibly partly because of HLA diversity across the patient population. Because the treated cohort was small and had only one nonresponder, larger studies are needed to examine links between baseline CD8+ expansion and response. Resident alphabeta T cells in normal human skin are also sequenced, complicating scalp TCR repertoire analysis, unlike mouse skin dominated by gammadelta T cells.

The meaning of the sample's time point label: about 5 months on oral tofacitinib. The intended sense of this specimen's treatment or condition label: oral pan-JAK inhibitor, 5-10 mg twice daily. From alopecia areata patients, peripheral blood was collected along with lesional scalp punch biopsies. After PBMCs were isolated by density centrifugation and stained for CD3, CD4 and CD8, a FACSAria was used to sort CD4+ and CD8+ T cells. From the cysteine up to the phenylalanine, the CDR3 has a length of 14 residues. CDR3 DNA only is kept here, 42 bases in frame from base 1. V is clipped by 5 bases and J by 3 bases, and the sequence between their germline boundaries is 14 bases long. In the germline V gene (reference sequence), CDR1 corresponds to SEHNR and CDR2 to FQNEAQ. Library generation was performed with the immunoSEQ multiplex PCR assay. RNA was extracted from all samples and reverse transcribed into cDNA as template for TCR sequencing. SuperScript III was used to make first-strand cDNA, primed with a 2:1 mix of oligo-dT and random hexamers. A synthetic immune receptor repertoire was used to measure amplification bias, and any remaining bias was corrected computationally. As for how the authors treated the data: Raw reads were preprocessed to remove errors, and CDR3 was defined by IMGT conventions from the conserved cysteine to phenylalanine. Clonality was computed as 1 minus the Shannon entropy, with the entropy normalized by log2 of the number of productive unique TCRs. CD4 or CD8 identity of scalp clones was inferred by cross-referencing scalp TCRbeta sequences with sorted blood CD4 and CD8 repertoires. TCRdb limited this immuneACCESS table to in-frame rearrangements with V and J called. A share of clones is missing; checked studies link under half to unresolved V genes, and the rest is unexplained. V, J and clone size are taken as reported in that table, and D and trimming were inferred from the DNA itself. The sample profile shows more than 90,000 clones; less than 75% of them were found once. The biggest ten clones account for 12% of the sample.

Concerning this clone itself: This clone's antigen is unknown. No much larger clone is present one base from it, and per-base qualities are unavailable.

The chain is made from TRBV7-9 and TRBJ2-7; the D region possibly corresponds to TRBD2 (6 bases align). This TCR was sampled from a human donor with alopecia areata. Sequencing was performed on CD8+ T cells sorted from blood, taken at week 24, from a patient treated with tofacitinib. CDR3 protein: CASSRGGTLYEQYF. The nucleotide sequence is TGTGCCAGCAGCCGAGGAGGGACTCTCTACGAGCAGTACTTC.